Each of the 3 T cell receptor beta chains below was sequenced from the same sample in a study of human T cells and chemical hapten exposure. One entry per CDR3 protein, called by TCRdb with MiXCR from the RACE reads. Among fewer than 100,000 distinct CDR3 sequences listed, approximately 10% were seen once. Time point indicated: patch test 1, 2 weeks after DPC sensitization. Treatment denoted: therapeutic diphenylcyclopropenone sensitization with weekly scalp DPC. The sample here was whole blood, taken in connection with sensitization to the hapten diphenylcyclopropenone (DPC). Source of these receptors: an older woman with alopecia areata. Some clones in this sample may be carry-over from other donors' samples.

This chain links TRBV4-2 with TRBJ1-2, with TRBD1 matching 8 bases. The V segment lost 1 base and the J segment 3 bases; nucleotides outside the gene matches: 7. The CDR3 consists of 16 residues. Germline V gene data show CDR1 as LGHNA and CDR2 as YNFKEQ. The CDR3 here is CASSQVVTGGDYGYTF. The CDR3 DNA reads as TGTGCCAGCAGCCAAGTGGTAACAGGGGGAGACTATGGCTACACCTTC.

V is TRBV29-1 and J is TRBJ1-2, with D unresolved. This CDR3 is 11 amino acids long. V dropped 7 bases and J dropped 4 bases, with 10 bases sitting between them. CDR1 SQVTM and CDR2 ANQGSEA come from the germline V gene. The CDR3 reads CSGAVGYGYTF. CDR3 nucleotide sequence: TGCAGCGGTGCGGTCGGCTATGGCTACACCTTC. Supplemented by reference TRBV29-1 and TRBJ1-2, the full variable domain reads SAVISQKPSRDICQRGTSLTIQCQVDSQVTMMFWYRQQPGQSLTLIATANQGSEATYESGFVIDKFPISRPNLTFSTLTVSNMSPEDSSIYLCSGAVGYGYTFGSGTRLTVV.

This clonotype was seen a few times. The chain recombines TRBV13 with TRBJ1-2; D call uncertain. Germline-derived CDR1 and CDR2 are PRHDT and FYEKMQ (reference sequence). The CDR3 length is 13 residues. V shed 5 bases and J shed 4 bases, with 11 bases lying between them. CDR3 sequence (DNA): TGTGCCAGCAGCCCACAGACTCTCTATGGCTACACCTTC. Encoded protein: CASSPQTLYGYTF.